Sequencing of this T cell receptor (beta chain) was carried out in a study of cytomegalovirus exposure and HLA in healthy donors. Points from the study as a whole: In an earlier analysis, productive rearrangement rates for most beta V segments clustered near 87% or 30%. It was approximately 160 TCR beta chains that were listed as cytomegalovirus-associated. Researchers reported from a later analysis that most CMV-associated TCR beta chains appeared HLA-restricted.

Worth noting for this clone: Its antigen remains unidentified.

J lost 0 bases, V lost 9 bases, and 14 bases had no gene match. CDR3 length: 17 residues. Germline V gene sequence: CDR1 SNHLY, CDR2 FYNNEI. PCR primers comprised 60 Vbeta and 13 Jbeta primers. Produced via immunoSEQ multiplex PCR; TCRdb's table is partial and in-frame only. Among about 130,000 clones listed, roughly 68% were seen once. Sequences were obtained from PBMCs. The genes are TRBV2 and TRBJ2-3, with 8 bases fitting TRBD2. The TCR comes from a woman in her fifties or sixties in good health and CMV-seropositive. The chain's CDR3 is CASGVLDGGASTDTQYF. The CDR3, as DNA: TGTGCCAGTGGGGTCCTTGACGGGGGGGCGAGCACAGATACGCAGTATTTT.